This entry lists 9 T cell receptor beta chains sequenced from one sample in a study of technical replicates of blood from a handful of donors. The method was immunoSEQ multiplex PCR; TCRdb's version includes in-frame clones alone and lacks a portion of them. Seen here are 70,000 to 95,000 clones, 85% to 95% observed once, and the top ten hold roughly 0.26%. Sequenced material: T cells isolated from PBMCs. The receptor set was obtained from a human donor in good health.

The chain has TRBV7-9 and TRBJ2-3, with a tentative D call TRBD2 (6 bases). The V and J ends lost 1 base and 1 base respectively, with 9 bases between them. Germline CDR1 reads SEHNR; CDR2 reads FQNEAQ (reference sequence). This CDR3 is 15 amino acids long. In DNA form, the CDR3 reads TGTGCCAGCAGCTTAGTGGGGGGTGGCACAGATACGCAGTATTTT. Translating it yields CASSLVGGGTDTQYF.

The chain combines TRBV7-6 with TRBJ1-3, with D unresolved. V was pared by 3 bases and J by 2 bases, with 5 bases between. The CDR3 sequence is 13 residues long. Germline lookup yields CDR1 SGHVS and CDR2 FNYEAQ. The CDR3 sequence is CASSLSTGNTIYF. The CDR3 coding sequence is TGTGCCAGCAGCTTGAGTACTGGAAACACCATATATTTT.

V and J are TRBV19 and TRBJ2-7; perhaps TRBD2 as D (5 bases). The CDR3 contains 15 residues. Trimming removed 3 bases at V and 4 bases at J, with 16 bases between. Germline CDR1 is LNHDA and CDR2 is SQIVND (reference sequence). This CDR3 reads CASSMFAGIDYEQYF. The CDR3 DNA is TGTGCCAGTAGTATGTTCGCCGGGATAGATTACGAGCAGTACTTC. Drawing the rest from reference TRBV19 and TRBJ2-7, the complete variable domain is DGGITQSPKYLFRKEGQNVTLSCEQNLNHDAMYWYRQDPGQGLRLIYYSQIVNDFQKGDIAEGYSVSREKKESFPLTVTSAQKNPTAFYLCASSMFAGIDYEQYFGPGTRLTVT.

The chain combines TRBV28 with TRBJ2-6; D unresolved. V was shortened by 8 bases and J by 0 bases, with 11 bases between the two germline ends. This CDR3 spans 15 amino acids. From germline, CDR1 is MDHEN and CDR2 SYDVKM. The CDR3 DNA is TGTGCCAGCGGCCCCGCAGGCTCTGGGGCCAACGTCCTGACTTTC. It is translated as CASGPAGSGANVLTF.

The chain has TRBV25-1 and TRBJ2-2, with 7 bases aligning to TRBD2. This CDR3 is 12 amino acids long. Germline V gene lookup returns CDR1 MGHDK and CDR2 SYGVNS. V trimming: 8 bases; J trimming: 5 bases; junction bases outside the gene matches: 2. The CDR3 nucleotides are TGTGCCAGCGCCGGGAGGACCGGGGAGCTGTTTTTT. Its protein product is CASAGRTGELFF.

V gene TRBV5-1 combines with J gene TRBJ2-3; 7 nucleotides agree with TRBD2. The CDR3 contains 15 residues. Germline values: CDR1 SGHRS, CDR2 YFSETQ. V gave up 1 base and J gave up 3 bases; unmatched junction bases: 5. For the CDR3, the DNA is TGCGCCAGCAGCTTGACTAGCGCCCAGACAGATACGCAGTATTTT. Translating gives CASSLTSAQTDTQYF.

The V and J genes are TRBV28 and TRBJ1-2, with D possibly matching TRBD1 (6 bases). Trimming pared 8 bases from V and 7 bases from J, leaving 14 bases between. The length of the CDR3 is 12 residues. Germline V gene sequence: CDR1 MDHEN, CDR2 SYDVKM. The CDR3 protein is CASAVGAAGYTF. CDR3 nucleotides: TGTGCCAGCGCGGTGGGGGCGGCTGGCTACACCTTC.

The J gene is TRBJ2-1, the V gene TRBV29-1; TRBD2 might be the D (5 bases). The CDR3 sequence is 13 residues long. Trimming took off 6 bases at V and 3 bases at J, with 12 bases between the two ends. Germline V lookup: CDR1 SQVTM, CDR2 ANQGSEA. In nucleotides, the CDR3 is TGCAGCGTGGTTCGGACTGACTACAATGAGCAGTTCTTC. Its protein is CSVVRTDYNEQFF.

This clone is a singleton in its sample. The V call is TRBV18, the J call TRBJ1-5; TRBD1 matches at 7 bases. Germline V gene sequence: CDR1 KGHSH, CDR2 LQKENI. This CDR3 spans 14 amino acids. The V gene end was trimmed by 4 bases and the J gene end by 2 bases; junction bases not matched to a gene: 2. The CDR3 loop is CASSQGGGNQPQHF. CDR3 DNA: TGTGCCAGCTCACAAGGGGGCGGCAATCAGCCCCAGCATTTT.